These 7 T cell receptor beta chains came from one sample sequenced in a study of identical twins. TCRdb reprocessed the 5' RACE reads with MiXCR, giving one entry per CDR3 protein. The repertoire holds about 690,000 distinct CDR3 sequences, with around 5.7% as singletons. The sample comprised naive T cells sorted from blood. The receptor source for this set is a young man in good health.

This clonotype has ten or more counts. The gene calls are TRBV6-2 or TRBV6-3 and TRBJ1-5; D unclear. Trimming took 5 bases from V and 3 from J, leaving 14 bases between them. The CDR3 runs to 15 residues. Germline loops: CDR1 MNHEY, CDR2 SVGEGT. CDR3 nucleotide sequence: TGTGCCAGCAGTAAGTTAGAGGGAAACAATCAGCCCCAGCATTTT. It translates to CASSKLEGNNQPQHF.

This clonotype was picked up many times. The V and J genes are TRBV12-3 or TRBV12-4 and TRBJ2-7, with a possible D match to TRBD1 (5 bases). V was trimmed by 6 bases and J by 0 bases, leaving 12 bases between them. The CDR3 is made up of 14 amino acids. The CDR3 bases are TGTGCCAGCAGCTTTGGGGCTATCTCCTACGAGCAGTACTTC. It specifies CASSFGAISYEQYF.

This chain connects TRBV7-2 to TRBJ1-1; D is unresolved. Germline V gene sequence: CDR1 SGHTA, CDR2 FQGNSA. V was trimmed by 0 bases and J by 3 bases, leaving 5 bases between them. The CDR3 has 13 residues. The CDR3 bases are TGTGCCAGCAGCTTAGCTTGGGACACTGAAGCTTTCTTT. It specifies CASSLAWDTEAFF.

In this sample, this clonotype turned up many times. V usage is TRBV20-1 and J usage is TRBJ2-1; 9 nucleotides agree with TRBD2. After removal of 3 bases from V and 8 bases from J, the junction contained 23 bases not matched to a gene. The CDR3 has 19 residues. The V gene's germline CDR1 is DFQATT and CDR2 SNEGSKA (reference sequence). CDR3 nucleotide sequence: TGCAGTGCTAGGAGACAGGACACCGGGACTAGCATGGTGGTCGATGAGCAGTTCTTC. Translated: CSARRQDTGTSMVVDEQFF.

This clonotype was observed at least ten times. The J gene is TRBJ1-4, the V gene TRBV10-3; a possible D gene is TRBD1 (5 bases). Germline V gene sequence: CDR1 ENHRY, CDR2 SYGVKD. V was pared by 11 bases and J by 6 bases, with 13 bases between. There are 12 residues in the CDR3. As DNA, the CDR3 is TGTGCCTCTGGGACTTCCCATGAAAAACTGTTTTTT. Protein product: CASGTSHEKLFF.

This clonotype came up many times. The V and J genes are TRBV5-1 and TRBJ2-7, with 10 positions matching TRBD1. V shed 5 bases and J 4 bases; nucleotides not matched to a gene: 9. Germline V gives CDR1 SGHRS, CDR2 YFSETQ. The CDR3 sequence is 15 residues long. The CDR3: CASRRGTGVRYEQYV. DNA of the CDR3: TGCGCCAGCAGACGCGGGACAGGGGTTAGGTACGAGCAGTACGTC.

The table lists this clonotype with many counts. CDR3 bases: TGTGCCAGCAGTGAATATGGTAGAGTTGAGCAGTTCTTC. The encoded protein is CASSEYGRVEQFF. This sequence joins TRBV25-1 and TRBJ2-1, with D uncertain. The germline V gene encodes CDR1 MGHDK and CDR2 SYGVNS. CDR3 size: 13 residues. Trimming left V 0 bases short and J 9 bases short, with 9 bases between.